The 21 T cell receptor beta chains presented below share a single source sample, sequenced in a study of CD8 T cells in ankylosing spondylitis. MiXCR was run by TCRdb on the 5' RACE reads, yielding one entry per CDR3 protein. The sample holds around 340,000 distinct CDR3 sequences, 20% seen once. Sequences were obtained from blood, either unsorted or a sorted T cell fraction (not recorded which). These receptors all stem from a male donor with ankylosing spondylitis or in good health (not recorded which).

In this sample, this clonotype turned up a few times. The chain couples TRBV11-2 to TRBJ2-5, with unresolved D. The V gene's germline CDR1 is SGHAT and CDR2 FQNNGV. The CDR3 totals 15 residues. Deletions cut 2 bases from V and 4 bases from J, with 14 bases between. This CDR3 reads CASSLYPVDGETQYF. The CDR3 nucleotides are TGTGCCAGCAGCTTATATCCCGTGGACGGAGAGACCCAGTACTTC.

This clonotype was counted a few times. The chain employs TRBV27 and TRBJ2-1; 10 bases fit TRBD2. The V and J ends lost 6 bases and 4 bases, in that order; junction bases with no gene match: 6. The CDR3 consists of 15 residues. CDR1 is MNHEY and CDR2 is SMNVEV in the germline V gene (reference sequence). The CDR3 spells CASRSPGLAYNEQFF. The CDR3 nucleotides are TGTGCCAGCAGAAGCCCGGGACTAGCGTACAATGAGCAGTTCTTC.

The chain has TRBV3-1 and TRBJ2-7; D is unresolved. The germline gives CDR1 LGHDT, CDR2 YNNKEL (reference sequence). The CDR3 has 12 amino acids. V was clipped by 4 bases and J by 6 bases, with 10 bases between them. CDR3 sequence: CASSRGPLEQYF. CDR3 coding DNA: TGTGCCAGCAGCCGCGGACCCCTCGAGCAGTACTTC.

This clonotype occurred a few times. The chain combines TRBV28 with TRBJ2-7; D is unresolved. The CDR3 is 11 residues long. Germline V gene data show CDR1 as MDHEN and CDR2 as SYDVKM. V was cut by 4 bases and J by 6 bases, with 7 bases left in between. The CDR3 loop reads CASSWVGEQYF. The CDR3 nucleotides read TGTGCCAGCAGTTGGGTGGGCGAGCAGTACTTC.

The chain uses TRBV20-1 and TRBJ2-5, with a weak D call TRBD2 (7 bases). The CDR3 is 19 residues long. V gave up 5 bases and J gave up 2 bases, with 30 bases separating them. The germline V gene encodes CDR1 DFQATT and CDR2 SNEGSKA (reference sequence). CDR3 coding DNA: TGCAGTGCTGCCTCCTACACTACGGGGGCGGGGGCCTCTCAAGAGACCCAGTACTTC. Protein: CSAASYTTGAGASQETQYF.

In regard to this clonotype: An end of the junction differs from the germline gene, which may be a read error. V gene TRBV12-3 or TRBV12-4 combines with J gene TRBJ2-4; TRBD2 agrees at 8 bases. The CDR3 spans 19 residues. CDR3 in amino acids: CTSSLGGSGDFLAKNIQYF. The CDR3 DNA follows: TGTACCAGCAGTTTAGGAGGTAGCGGGGACTTCTTAGCCAAAAACATTCAGTACTTC.

The gene calls are TRBV6-5 and TRBJ2-7; D possibly matches TRBD1 or TRBD2 (5 bases each). The ends were cut back, 2 bases at V and 6 bases at J, with 11 bases in the middle. This CDR3 has 13 amino acids. Germline-derived CDR1 and CDR2 are MNHEY and SVGAGI. The CDR3 spells CASSYGGLVEQYF. The CDR3 nucleotides are TGTGCCAGCAGTTACGGGGGATTGGTCGAGCAGTACTTC.

This chain links TRBV6-5 with TRBJ2-1; D assignment may be TRBD1 or TRBD2 (5 bases each). The V gene's germline CDR1 is MNHEY and CDR2 SVGAGI. The CDR3 runs 14 residues. V lost 4 bases, J lost 8 bases, and 15 bases lay in between. CDR3 sequence (DNA): TGTGCCAGCAGTTTCGCGACCCCGGGGCATGAGCAGTTCTTC. Translation gives CASSFATPGHEQFF.

The V and J genes are TRBV7-9 and TRBJ2-3; no firm D call. The CDR3 covers 15 residues. V was trimmed by 5 bases and J by 4 bases, leaving 16 bases between them. Germline V gene lookup returns CDR1 SEHNR and CDR2 FQNEAQ (reference sequence). The DNA of the CDR3 is TGTGCCAGCAGCATCCTGAGTGACGAACCAGATACGCAGTATTTT. This encodes CASSILSDEPDTQYF.

CDR3 amino acids: CASSLEGRNNQPQHF. The CDR3 nucleotides read TGCGCCAGCAGCTTGGAGGGACGGAACAATCAGCCCCAGCATTTT. V is TRBV5-1 and J is TRBJ1-5; possibly TRBD1 for D (5 bases). CDR3 size: 15 residues. Germline V gene sequence: CDR1 SGHRS, CDR2 YFSETQ. Trimming pared 0 bases from V and 3 bases from J, leaving 10 bases between.

This clonotype came up a few times. The V and J genes are TRBV6-5 and TRBJ2-3; the match to TRBD2 covers 11 bases. The germline V gene encodes CDR1 MNHEY and CDR2 SVGAGI. V was pared by 7 bases and J by 2 bases, with 8 bases of the junction left unmatched. CDR3 length: 16 amino acids. This chain's CDR3 is CASTLLAGDITDTQYF. The CDR3 nucleotides are TGTGCCAGCACCTTACTAGCGGGGGATATCACAGATACGCAGTATTTT.

Concerning this clonotype: At one end the junction does not follow the germline gene, possibly because of a read error. In DNA, the CDR3 is TGTGCCAGCAGCTTAGGGGGGTGGGGGACCCAGTACTTC. Amino acid sequence: CASSLGGWGTQYF. V is TRBV12-3 or TRBV12-4 and J is TRBJ2-5, with D possibly called TRBD1 or TRBD2 (6 bases each). The CDR3 totals 13 residues.

The chain employs TRBV5-5 and TRBJ2-7; D is undetermined. The CDR3 loop spans 14 amino acids. Germline V CDR1 and CDR2: SGHKS, YYEKEE (reference sequence). The V gene lost 6 bases and the J gene lost 0 bases, with 13 bases spanning the gap. Written as DNA, the CDR3 is TGTGCCAGCACCGACGGCCCGAGCTCCTACGAGCAGTACTTC. Translated: CASTDGPSSYEQYF.

The V and J genes are TRBV12-3 or TRBV12-4 and TRBJ1-6, with D uncertain. The CDR3 consists of 9 residues. Trimming took off 8 bases at V and 13 bases at J, with 6 bases between the two ends. The CDR3 is CASAFPLHF. Written as DNA, the CDR3 is TGTGCCAGCGCCTTCCCCCTCCACTTT.

Comments on this clonotype: At one boundary the junction diverges from the germline segment, which might be a read error. The chain has TRBV12-3 or TRBV12-4 and TRBJ2-1; 9 bases are a match to TRBD2. This CDR3 region has 15 residues. Written as DNA, the CDR3 is TGTGCCAGCAGTTTCGATAGGCGGGGGGGCCCCCCGGGGCTCTTC. It yields the protein CASSFDRRGGPPGLF.

This chain uses TRBV12-3 or TRBV12-4 with TRBJ2-3; 11 bases line up with TRBD1. The CDR3 has 17 residues. Trimming removed 2 bases from V and 4 bases from J; junction bases left unmatched: 8. Here the CDR3 reads CASSLLDRGPVADTQYF. In DNA form, the CDR3 reads TGTGCCAGCAGTTTATTGGACAGGGGGCCGGTTGCAGATACGCAGTATTTT.

This clonotype was counted between two and nine times. The CDR3 DNA follows: TGTGCCAGCAGCTTAGCCCCGGGACAGGGGGATGAGACCCAGTACTTC. Amino acids: CASSLAPGQGDETQYF. This chain uses TRBV7-9 with TRBJ2-5, with TRBD1 matching over 11 bases. CDR3 length: 16 amino acids. CDR1 is SEHNR and CDR2 is FQNEAQ in the germline V gene (reference sequence). Trimming at V came to 0 bases and at J to 5 bases, leaving 5 bases not matched to a gene. The variable domain in full, with the rest retrieved from reference TRBV7-9 and TRBJ2-5, is DTGVSQNPRHKITKRGQNVTFRCDPISEHNRLYWYRQTLGQGPEFLTYFQNEAQLEKSRLLSDRFSAERPKGSFSTLEIQRTEQGDSAMYLCASSLAPGQGDETQYFGPGTRLLVL.

This sequence joins TRBV10-2 and TRBJ2-7; 9 nucleotides agree with TRBD2. This CDR3 contains 16 residues. V dropped 3 bases and J dropped 2; count of bases not matched to a gene: 8. Germline V gene data show CDR1 as WSHSY and CDR2 as SAAADI. The CDR3 here is CASSDRSGGHPYEQYF. In nucleotides, the CDR3 is TGCGCCAGCAGTGACAGGAGCGGGGGGCATCCCTACGAGCAGTACTTC.

This clonotype was found many times. The CDR3 region has the DNA TGTGCCAGCAGTCCAATGGGGGGTTCCTACGAGCAGTACTTC. It yields the protein CASSPMGGSYEQYF. The chain joins TRBV13 to TRBJ2-7; maybe TRBD2 (6 bases). The V and J ends lost 6 bases and 1 base respectively, with 13 bases between them. CDR1 PRHDT and CDR2 FYEKMQ come from the germline V gene (reference sequence). The CDR3 runs to 14 residues.

In its sample, this clonotype was seen many times. The chain combines TRBV12-5 with TRBJ1-6; unclear D gene. There are 10 residues in the CDR3. Per germline, CDR1 LGHNT and CDR2 FRNRAP. V was shortened by 2 bases and J by 13 bases, with 3 bases between the two germline ends. The CDR3 here is CASGLPPLHF. CDR3 bases: TGTGCTAGTGGTTTGCCGCCCCTCCACTTT.

This clonotype was found a few times. V gene TRBV29-1 combines with J gene TRBJ2-2; D ambiguous. Germline V gives CDR1 SQVTM, CDR2 ANQGSEA. V shed 3 bases and J shed 5 bases, with 7 bases lying between them. The length of the CDR3 is 12 residues. The CDR3 DNA is TGCAGCGTTGAGTGGGGTACCGGGGAGCTGTTTTTT. It is translated as CSVEWGTGELFF.